A selection of T cell receptor beta chains follows, all from one sample in a study of T cells in Graves' hyperthyroidism and ophthalmopathy. TCRdb reprocessed the multiplex PCR reads with MiXCR, giving one entry per CDR3 protein. The sample has about 420,000 distinct CDR3 sequences, more than 15% seen once; the top ten hold 14%. Sequenced sample: blood. These receptors were taken from a woman between 18 and 29 years old with Graves' hyperthyroidism. Each CDR3 is given with its conserved first and last residue. A D gene is named only where the DNA matches it firmly. Clone size is not always given. Where it is, it says once, few, many or a class for expanded clones.

d_call	j_call	v_call	clone_size	cdr3_aa	cdr3_nt
NA	TRBJ1-6	TRBV29-1	many	CSVWSGQLNSPLHF	TGCAGCGTGTGGAGCGGACAGTTAAATTCACCCCTCCACTTT
NA	TRBJ1-4	TRBV4-3	few	CASSQVNTGLATNEKLFF	TGCGCCAGCAGCCAAGTCAATACAGGGCTTGCAACTAATGAAAAACTGTTTTTT
NA	TRBJ2-3	TRBV20-1	few	CSGELQSDTQYF	TGCAGTGGTGAACTGCAGTCCGATACGCAGTATTTT
NA	TRBJ2-4	TRBV6-1	NA	CAIQRDRIAKNIQYF	TGTGCCATCCAGCGGGACAGGATAGCCAAAAACATTCAGTACTTC
NA	TRBJ2-1	TRBV7-3	NA	CASSSQAIYNEQFF	TGTGCCAGCAGCTCCCAAGCTATCTACAATGAGCAGTTCTTC
NA	TRBJ2-7	TRBV6-2/TRBV6-3	NA	CASSLRPPQGVEQYF	TGTGCCAGCAGTCTCCGGCCTCCACAGGGTGTCGAGCAGTACTTC
NA	TRBJ2-1	TRBV12-3/TRBV12-4	NA	CASSFRLARVDNEQFF	TGTGCCAGCAGTTTTCGGCTAGCGAGAGTAGACAATGAGCAGTTCTTC
TRBD1	TRBJ2-7	TRBV7-9	NA	CASSNPGTGRFEQYF	TGTGCCAGCAGCAACCCCGGGACAGGGCGATTCGAGCAGTACTTC
NA	TRBJ2-1	TRBV28	many	CASSLWRLTSNEQFF	TGTGCCAGCAGTTTATGGAGACTTACAAGCAATGAGCAGTTCTTC
NA	TRBJ2-7	TRBV15	many	CATSRDRTTRGRSYEQYF	TGTGCCACCAGCAGAGATCGTACCACGAGGGGTAGGTCCTACGAGCAGTACTTC
NA	TRBJ2-1	TRBV20-1	NA	CSASWSGLSIYEQFF	TGCAGTGCTAGCTGGTCGGGACTTAGCATCTATGAGCAGTTCTTC
TRBD2	TRBJ2-1	TRBV11-3	many	CASSMVRENHNEQFF	TGTGCCAGCAGTATGGTGCGGGAGAACCACAATGAGCAGTTCTTC
NA	TRBJ2-1	TRBV28	many	CASSASTVGDYNEQFF	TGTGCCAGCAGTGCCTCGACAGTGGGGGATTACAATGAGCAGTTCTTC
NA	TRBJ2-7	TRBV7-6	many	CASSLATLSYEQYF	TGTGCCAGCAGCTTAGCGACGCTTTCCTACGAGCAGTACTTC
TRBD2	TRBJ2-2	TRBV7-8	many	CASSPGTSGSGELFF	TGTGCCAGCAGCCCGGGGACTAGCGGGAGTGGGGAGCTGTTTTTT
NA	TRBJ1-1	TRBV29-1	many	CSVLTRVDEAFF	TGCAGCGTTCTAACAAGGGTAGATGAAGCTTTCTTT
NA	TRBJ1-1	TRBV18	NA	CASSPDRQGNTEAFF	TGTGCCAGCTCACCGGATCGGCAGGGGAATACTGAAGCTTTCTTT
NA	TRBJ2-7	TRBV20-1	many	CSASHDYEQYF	TGCAGTGCTAGCCATGACTACGAGCAGTACTTC
NA	TRBJ1-2	TRBV4-1	few	CTSSQDQVRITNYGYTF	TGCACCAGCAGCCAAGATCAGGTGCGGATCACTAACTATGGCTACACCTTC
NA	TRBJ1-2	TRBV18	NA	CASSPSGTQYGYTF	TGTGCCAGCTCACCCTCCGGGACACAATATGGCTACACCTTC
TRBD2	TRBJ2-7	TRBV20-1	many	CSALSAGGGPYEQYF	TGCAGTGCTCTCTCAGCGGGAGGGGGGCCCTACGAGCAGTACTTC
TRBD1	TRBJ1-2	TRBV4-1	NA	CATRDRERSNYGYTF	TGCGCCACCCGGGACAGGGAGAGATCTAACTATGGCTACACCTTC
NA	TRBJ1-6	TRBV6-1	few	CASTFGSAYNSPLHF	TGTGCCAGCACCTTCGGATCGGCTTATAATTCACCCCTCCACTTT
NA	TRBJ1-1	TRBV20-1	many	CSARAGQVTEAFF	TGCAGTGCTAGGGCAGGGCAGGTGACTGAAGCTTTCTTT
NA	TRBJ2-7	TRBV6-1	many	CASSEVSGDSYEQYF	TGTGCCAGCAGTGAAGTCTCGGGAGATAGTTACGAGCAGTACTTC